This T cell receptor (beta chain) was documented in a study of shared clonotypes between healthy human individuals. Overall study: The donor group consisted of a couple of women and a few men, aged 18 to 49.

Turning to this clone: Antigen unknown.

Sequenced by immunoSEQ multiplex PCR; TCRdb stores in-frame clones only, minus some. The sample yields millions of clones, 80% to 95% seen once. The length of the CDR3 is 13 residues. In germline, CDR1 is SQVTM, CDR2 ANQGSEA. V dropped 0 bases and J dropped 6; count of bases not matched to a gene: 4. Overall study findings and caveats: Limited genetic and exposure-history diversity came from having few donors. Across several donors, naive CD4 shared around 5%, naive CD8 over 3%, memory CD4 about 2.4%, memory CD8 around 0.42%. Sample collection involved blood only; tissue repertoires are likely different.

This receptor was obtained from a young man in good health. Some clones in this sample may be carry-over from other donors' samples. Specimen: naive CD4+ T cells from PBMCs. Described subset: CD45RA+ positively selected. The chain combines TRBV29-1 with TRBJ2-7; 8 bases agree with TRBD1. CDR3 nucleotide sequence: TGCAGCGTTGAAGATGATACAGGGGGCGAGCAGTACTTC. Its translation is CSVEDDTGGEQYF.